Listed below are T cell receptor beta chains from one sample, sequenced in a study of cytomegalovirus exposure and HLA in healthy donors. Repertoires were generated with immunoSEQ multiplex PCR, while TCRdb's copy carries only in-frame clones and drops some. Counted here are 150,000 to 200,000 clones, approximately 85% occurring once; the ten biggest clones make up about 2%. Sequenced material: PBMCs. These receptors all stem from a man between 18 and 35 years old in good health and CMV-seropositive. Each CDR3 is given without its conserved first and last residue. Clone size is not always given. Where it is, it says once, few, many or a class for expanded clones.

cdr3_aa: ASSQGQGAAYEQY
v_call: TRBV4-3
clone_size: NA
j_call: NA

cdr3_aa: ASSFSGAVQETQY
v_call: TRBV7-8
clone_size: NA
j_call: TRBJ2-5

cdr3_aa: ASAEQGGNQPQH
v_call: TRBV6-5
clone_size: NA
j_call: TRBJ1-5

cdr3_aa: AIRGTGPNTEAF
v_call: TRBV10-3
clone_size: few
j_call: TRBJ1-1

cdr3_aa: ASSIYQGLSYNEQF
v_call: TRBV19
clone_size: few
j_call: TRBJ2-1

cdr3_aa: ASSEEGRGPYEQY
v_call: TRBV25-1
clone_size: NA
j_call: TRBJ2-7

cdr3_aa: ASSTTPGRGNNSPLH
v_call: TRBV19
clone_size: NA
j_call: TRBJ1-6

cdr3_aa: ATQGGQGSGELF
v_call: TRBV6-5
clone_size: NA
j_call: TRBJ2-2

cdr3_aa: ARSQKSGSSYEQY
v_call: TRBV5-3
clone_size: NA
j_call: TRBJ2-7

cdr3_aa: ASSLGQFEAF
v_call: TRBV7-9
clone_size: NA
j_call: TRBJ1-1

cdr3_aa: SVARASGGQETQY
v_call: TRBV29-1
clone_size: NA
j_call: TRBJ2-5

cdr3_aa: ASSRAGTTTDTQY
v_call: TRBV7-3
clone_size: NA
j_call: TRBJ2-3

cdr3_aa: ASSLDGSGYNEQF
v_call: TRBV5-4
clone_size: NA
j_call: TRBJ2-1

cdr3_aa: ASSGGTPGWSETQY
v_call: TRBV5-4
clone_size: NA
j_call: TRBJ2-5

cdr3_aa: ASSSGTYEQY
v_call: TRBV7-2
clone_size: NA
j_call: TRBJ2-7

cdr3_aa: ASSLAGSAGFADTQY
v_call: TRBV7-2
clone_size: NA
j_call: TRBJ2-3

cdr3_aa: ASSLPTGGYEQY
v_call: TRBV7-9
clone_size: NA
j_call: TRBJ2-7

cdr3_aa: ASSGASGGARGETQY
v_call: TRBV6-1
clone_size: once
j_call: TRBJ2-5

cdr3_aa: ASSQGGTEAF
v_call: TRBV7-2
clone_size: NA
j_call: TRBJ1-1

cdr3_aa: ASKRADTQY
v_call: TRBV11-3
clone_size: NA
j_call: TRBJ2-3

cdr3_aa: ASSPGQGQPQH
v_call: TRBV5-1
clone_size: NA
j_call: TRBJ1-5

cdr3_aa: ASSFYTGDDEQF
v_call: TRBV27
clone_size: NA
j_call: TRBJ2-1

cdr3_aa: ASSSWTGMNYGYT
v_call: TRBV5-1
clone_size: few
j_call: TRBJ1-2

cdr3_aa: ASSLVVGSEAF
v_call: TRBV7-9
clone_size: NA
j_call: TRBJ1-1

cdr3_aa: SVMGGESSYNEQF
v_call: TRBV29-1
clone_size: NA
j_call: TRBJ2-1